The 2 T cell receptor beta chains in this list originate from one sample, sequenced in a study of neurological immune-mediated disorders. Time point defined: technical triplicate 2. TCRdb re-called the 5' RACE reads with MiXCR, one entry per CDR3 protein. The sample carries under 70,000 distinct CDR3 sequences, around 24% recorded once. Sequencing used PBMCs. The receptor source for this set is a man aged 55 to 70 with HTLV-1-associated myelopathy (HAM/TSP).

This clonotype appeared many times. This rearrangement joins TRBV5-1 to TRBJ1-6; the D gene is possibly TRBD1 (5 bases). Trimming took 2 bases from V and 9 from J, leaving 15 bases between them. Germline V gene sequence: CDR1 SGHRS, CDR2 YFSETQ. The CDR3 has 15 residues. This chain's CDR3 is CASSLRSQGGSPLHF. The CDR3 coding sequence is TGCGCCAGCAGCTTAAGGTCGCAGGGTGGTTCACCCCTCCACTTT. Drawing the rest from reference TRBV5-1 and TRBJ1-6, the complete variable domain is KAGVTQTPRYLIKTRGQQVTLSCSPISGHRSVSWYQQTPGQGLQFLFEYFSETQRNKGNFPGRFSGRQFSNSRSEMNVSTLELGDSALYLCASSLRSQGGSPLHFGNGTRLTVT.

This clonotype has a count of ten or more. The chain recombines TRBV5-5 with TRBJ2-1, with a weak D call TRBD2 (5 bases). The CDR3 covers 13 residues. Trimming took 0 bases from V and 7 from J, leaving 8 bases between them. Germline CDR1 SGHKS, CDR2 YYEKEE (reference sequence). In nucleotides, the CDR3 is TGTGCCAGCAGCTTGGGCGGGCTGAATGAGCAGTTCTTC. As protein: CASSLGGLNEQFF.